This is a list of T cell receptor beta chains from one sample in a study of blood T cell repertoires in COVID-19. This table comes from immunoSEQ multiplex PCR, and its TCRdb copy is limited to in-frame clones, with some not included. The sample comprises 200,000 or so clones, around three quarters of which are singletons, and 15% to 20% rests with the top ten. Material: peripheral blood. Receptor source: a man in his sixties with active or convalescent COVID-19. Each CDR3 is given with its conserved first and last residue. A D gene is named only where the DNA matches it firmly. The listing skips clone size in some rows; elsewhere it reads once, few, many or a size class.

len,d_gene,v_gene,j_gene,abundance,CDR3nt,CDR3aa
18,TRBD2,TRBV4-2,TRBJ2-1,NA,TGTGCCAGCAGCCCTTTCCCCGGCGGAGCGGGAGTGGGTAATGAGCAGTTCTTC,CASSPFPGGAGVGNEQFF
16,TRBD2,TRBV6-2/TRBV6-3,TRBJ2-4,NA,TGTGCCAGCAGTTCCTTGAGAGGGAGGGGCAGTAACATTCAGTACTTC,CASSSLRGRGSNIQYF
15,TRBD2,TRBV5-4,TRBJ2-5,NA,TGTGCCAGCAGCCTACGACTAGCGGGAGGGGAGACCCAGTACTTC,CASSLRLAGGETQYF
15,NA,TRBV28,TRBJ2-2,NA,TGTGCCAGCAGTACCCAGCCAGGGCTCACCGGGGAGCTGTTTTTT,CASSTQPGLTGELFF
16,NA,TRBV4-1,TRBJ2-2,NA,TGCGCCAGCAGCCAAATTTTTCCCCAGAACACCGGGGAGCTGTTTTTT,CASSQIFPQNTGELFF
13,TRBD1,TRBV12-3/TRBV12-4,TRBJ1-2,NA,TGTGCCAGCAGCGGCAGGGGGAGGAATGGCTACACCTTC,CASSGRGRNGYTF
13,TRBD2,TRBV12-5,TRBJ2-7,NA,TGTGCTAGTGGTTTGGGGGAGGGCTACGAGCAGTACTTC,CASGLGEGYEQYF
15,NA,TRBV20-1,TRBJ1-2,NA,TGCAGTGCTAGTCTCGGAGCTGGATCAAACTATGGCTACACCTTC,CSASLGAGSNYGYTF
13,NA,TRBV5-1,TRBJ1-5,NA,TGCGCCAGCAGCTGGGAAGGGGATCAGCCCCAGCATTTT,CASSWEGDQPQHF
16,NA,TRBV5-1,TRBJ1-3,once,TGCGCCAGCAGCCGAAATGGGGCCGCCTCTGGAAACACCATATATTTT,CASSRNGAASGNTIYF
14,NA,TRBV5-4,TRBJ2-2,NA,TGTGCCAGCAGCTATGGGCAGGGCACCGGGGAGCTGTTTTTT,CASSYGQGTGELFF
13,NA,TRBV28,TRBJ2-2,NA,TGTGCCAGCACACAGGCCTACACCGGGGAGCTGTTTTTT,CASTQAYTGELFF
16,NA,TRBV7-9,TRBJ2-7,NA,TGTGCCAGCAGCTTAGAGGGCCAGGGGAGTTCATACGAGCAGTACTTC,CASSLEGQGSSYEQYF
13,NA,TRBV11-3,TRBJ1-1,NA,TGTGCCAGCAGTAGGGAGCTGGGGACTGAAGCTTTCTTT,CASSRELGTEAFF
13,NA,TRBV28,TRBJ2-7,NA,TGTGCCAGCAGTTTTTCCGGGAGCTACGAGCAGTACTTC,CASSFSGSYEQYF
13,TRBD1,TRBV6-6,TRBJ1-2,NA,TGTGCCAGCAGTTCCTCGACAGGGAATGGCTACACCTTC,CASSSSTGNGYTF
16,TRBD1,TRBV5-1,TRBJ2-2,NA,TGCGCCAGCAGCCCGGGACAGGGGGCCGGCGGCGGGGAGCTGTTTTTT,CASSPGQGAGGGELFF
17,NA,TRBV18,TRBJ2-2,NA,TGTGCCAGCTCGCCACAGGGCCAAGCGGGAATCACCGGGGAGCTGTTTTTT,CASSPQGQAGITGELFF
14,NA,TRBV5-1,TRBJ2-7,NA,TGCGCCAGCAGCTTGGCCCCAGGGTCCTACGAGCAGTACTTC,CASSLAPGSYEQYF
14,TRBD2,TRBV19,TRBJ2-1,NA,TGTGCCAGTAGTGCACTAGCGGGAAGGTATGAGCAGTTCTTC,CASSALAGRYEQFF
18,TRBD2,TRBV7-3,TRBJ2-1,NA,TGTGCCAGCAGCTCCGATGGACTAGCGGGAGCCGATGGAAATGAGCAGTTCTTC,CASSSDGLAGADGNEQFF
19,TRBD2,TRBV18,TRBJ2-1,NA,TGTGCCAGCTCACCACTTCAGCTAGCGGGAGGGTCCCCGAACAATGAGCAGTTCTTC,CASSPLQLAGGSPNNEQFF
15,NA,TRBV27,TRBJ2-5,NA,TGTGCCAGCAGTTTATCGGATCGGGGATGGGAGACCCAGTACTTC,CASSLSDRGWETQYF
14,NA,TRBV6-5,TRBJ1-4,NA,TGTGCCAGCAACCCGACAGCAACTCACGAAAAACTGTTTTTT,CASNPTATHEKLFF
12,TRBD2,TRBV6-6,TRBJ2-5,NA,TGTGCCAGCAGTTACGGGGGAGGGGCCCAGTACTTC,CASSYGGGAQYF
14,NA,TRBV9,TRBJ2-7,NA,TGTGCCAGCAGCGTATCAGCAGGGGACTACGAGCAGTACTTC,CASSVSAGDYEQYF
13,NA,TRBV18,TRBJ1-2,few,TGTGCCAGCTCCACAGGAGAGAACTATGGCTACACCTTC,CASSTGENYGYTF
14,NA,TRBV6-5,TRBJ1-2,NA,TGTGCCAGCAGAGCTTTTGGGGCAGCGTATGGCTACACCTTC,CASRAFGAAYGYTF
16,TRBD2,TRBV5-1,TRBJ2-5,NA,TGCGCCAGCAGCTTGGAACCAGCGGGAGCGGGAAAGACCCAGTACTTC,CASSLEPAGAGKTQYF
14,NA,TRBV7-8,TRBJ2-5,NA,TGTGCCAGCAGCTGGGGGACTCGCGGGGAGACCCAGTACTTC,CASSWGTRGETQYF
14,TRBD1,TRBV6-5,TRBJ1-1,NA,TGTGCCAGCAGATGGACAGGGGGAAAAACTGAAGCTTTCTTT,CASRWTGGKTEAFF
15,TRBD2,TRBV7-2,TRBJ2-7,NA,TGTGCCAGCAGCTTAATGACTAGCGGGAGAAGCGGGACCTACTTC,CASSLMTSGRSGTYF